These T cell receptor beta chains were read from a single sample in a study of CD8+ T cells in alopecia areata. Generated by immunoSEQ multiplex PCR, the TCRdb table keeps only in-frame clones and is missing some. The table shows some 110,000 clones, with 55% to 65% occurring only once. Sequenced sample: CD4+ T cells sorted from blood. These TCRs come from a human donor in good health. The CDR3 runs from the conserved cysteine through the conserved F or W. A D gene is named only where the DNA matches it firmly. Clone size is given for some rows only: seen once, a few or many times, or a class if the clone is expanded.

V: TRBV6-1; size: -; J: TRBJ2-7; D: -; DNA: TGTGCCAGCAGTGAAGACAGGCTTTCCTACGAGCAGTACTTC; CDR3: CASSEDRLSYEQYF
V: TRBV5-6; size: -; J: TRBJ2-5; D: TRBD2; DNA: TGTGCCAGCAGCTTTGGACTAGCGGGGACGGAGACCCAGTACTTC; CDR3: CASSFGLAGTETQYF
V: TRBV2; size: -; J: TRBJ2-5; D: TRBD2; DNA: TGTGCCAGCAGAGCTTCGACGGGGGGGATAGAGACCCAGTACTTC; CDR3: CASRASTGGIETQYF
V: TRBV7-8; size: few; J: TRBJ2-7; D: -; DNA: TGTGCCAGCAGCTTAGACACTCTCTACGAGCAGTACTTC; CDR3: CASSLDTLYEQYF
V: TRBV5-6; size: -; J: TRBJ1-1; D: -; DNA: TGTGCCAGCAGCCCGGCGGGCGTCACTGAAGCTTTCTTT; CDR3: CASSPAGVTEAFF
V: TRBV6-5; size: few; J: TRBJ1-5; D: TRBD1; DNA: TGTGCCAGCAGGCGACAGGGGGCCGAGCCCCAGCATTTT; CDR3: CASRRQGAEPQHF
V: TRBV6-5; size: -; J: TRBJ1-2; D: -; DNA: TGTGCCAGCGGGCAGGGTGGGGAAGGCTACACCTTC; CDR3: CASGQGGEGYTF
V: TRBV29-1; size: -; J: TRBJ2-7; D: -; DNA: TGCAGCGCCGAATCAGGGGCTGGATACGAGCAGTACTTC; CDR3: CSAESGAGYEQYF
V: TRBV27; size: once; J: TRBJ1-2; D: -; DNA: TGTGCCAGCAGCCAAAATAAGGACTATGGCTACACCTTC; CDR3: CASSQNKDYGYTF
V: TRBV5-1; size: -; J: TRBJ1-1; D: -; DNA: TGCGCCAGCCGCGGGATTATGAACACTGAAGCTTTCTTT; CDR3: CASRGIMNTEAFF
V: TRBV7-2; size: -; J: TRBJ2-7; D: -; DNA: TGTGCCAGCAGCTTGTTCGGACGCAAAGAGTCCGAGCAGTACTTC; CDR3: CASSLFGRKESEQYF
V: TRBV5-1; size: -; J: TRBJ2-1; D: TRBD2; DNA: TGCGCCAGCAACCCGGGACTAGCGGGGGATAGGAATGAGCAGTTCTTC; CDR3: CASNPGLAGDRNEQFF
V: TRBV29-1; size: -; J: TRBJ2-3; D: -; DNA: TGCAGCGTTGTGGGAGGTGCCACAGATACGCAGTATTTT; CDR3: CSVVGGATDTQYF
V: TRBV11-2; size: -; J: TRBJ1-2; D: TRBD1; DNA: TGTGCCAGCAGCGGGACAGGACTTCTTGGCTACACCTTC; CDR3: CASSGTGLLGYTF